A single T cell receptor (beta chain) is shown here with its context. Antigen specificity is unknown. As the method for making TCR beta libraries, quantitative 5'-RACE with molecular barcodes was used. TCRdb re-analysed the 5' RACE reads in MiXCR, keeping a single row per CDR3 protein. The table has around 890,000 distinct CDR3 sequences, around 11% seen once; the top ten hold approximately 0.46%. The germline V gene has CDR1 MNHEY and CDR2 SVGAGI. Trimming shortened V by 1 base and J by 5 bases, and 11 bases separated the two germline ends. CDR3 length equals 14 residues. These data belong to a study of CD8 T cells in ankylosing spondylitis. Findings of the study overall: Certain motif variants had earlier been reported in reactive arthritis synovial fluid and blood. According to the report, clones linked to the disease were significantly enriched in matched synovial fluid samples taken from ankylosing spondylitis patients. Among TCR beta sequences, a motif of under ten highly homologous variants appeared characteristic of ankylosing spondylitis blood.

The specimen was blood, either unsorted or a sorted T cell fraction (not recorded which). J is TRBJ1-1 and V is TRBV6-5; D might be TRBD1 (5 bases). The sequence was obtained from a male donor with ankylosing spondylitis. CDR3 protein: CASSYYGRGTEAFF. The CDR3 DNA is TGTGCCAGCAGTTACTACGGGAGGGGAACTGAAGCTTTCTTT.